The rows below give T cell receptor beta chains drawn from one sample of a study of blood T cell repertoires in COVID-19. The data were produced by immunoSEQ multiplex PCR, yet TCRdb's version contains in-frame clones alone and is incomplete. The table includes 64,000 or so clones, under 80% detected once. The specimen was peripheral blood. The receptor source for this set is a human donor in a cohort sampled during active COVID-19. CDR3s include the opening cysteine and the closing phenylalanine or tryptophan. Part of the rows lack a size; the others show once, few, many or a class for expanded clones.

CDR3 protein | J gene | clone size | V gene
CASSLGERFYEQYF | TRBJ2-7 | - | TRBV7-9
CASSEARYGGAFF | TRBJ1-1 | - | TRBV2
CASSSGVQNTGELFF | TRBJ2-2 | - | TRBV7-7
CASSYTGNTGELFF | TRBJ2-2 | - | TRBV6-2/TRBV6-3
CASSSRVGLAGFQETQYF | TRBJ2-5 | - | TRBV28
CASSQDRLNIQYF | TRBJ2-4 | few | TRBV3-1/TRBV3-2
CASSQDFQLAGKNEQFF | TRBJ2-1 | - | TRBV4-2
CASSPASGSFSVLTF | TRBJ2-6 | - | TRBV18
CASSHGDRGPLETQYF | TRBJ2-5 | - | TRBV3-1/TRBV3-2
CASSLPTRRGYEQYF | TRBJ2-7 | - | TRBV6-5
CASSSRGLAGVTDTQYF | TRBJ2-3 | - | TRBV5-6
CASSFPAGNEQFF | TRBJ2-1 | - | TRBV5-4
CASSQAIQQGNTIYF | TRBJ1-3 | - | TRBV14
CASSILQGADYGYTF | TRBJ1-2 | - | TRBV2
CASSDVGQVDEQFF | TRBJ2-1 | - | TRBV6-1
CASSVTGVASGYTF | TRBJ1-2 | - | TRBV7-2
CASSDEGADTQYF | TRBJ2-3 | few | TRBV7-9
CASSLQGGMGTEAFF | TRBJ1-1 | - | TRBV28
CASSLVVGGTTNEKLFF | TRBJ1-4 | - | TRBV7-9
CASSLEGTGRYEQYF | TRBJ2-7 | - | TRBV5-1
CASSSEIQGSGYEQYF | TRBJ2-7 | - | TRBV7-9
CASSQEPGLAGVSSYNEQFF | TRBJ2-1 | - | TRBV4-3
CASSLSYEQYF | TRBJ2-7 | - | TRBV7-9
CASNYWEGGTEAFF | TRBJ1-1 | - | TRBV6-2/TRBV6-3
CASSVGGSLEQYF | TRBJ2-7 | - | TRBV5-1
CASSLQTGGSPLHF | TRBJ1-6 | - | TRBV27
CASSLAVGYSDTQYF | TRBJ2-3 | - | TRBV7-8
CASSYQTGYEQYF | TRBJ2-7 | - | TRBV6-5
CASSPGQGHGYTF | TRBJ1-2 | few | TRBV18
CASSRGTDYEQYF | TRBJ2-7 | - | TRBV4-1
CASSGRQGSYEQYF | TRBJ2-7 | - | TRBV5-4
CASSLDRDRTEAFF | TRBJ1-1 | - | TRBV27
CASSKGQGTVNTGELFF | TRBJ2-2 | once | TRBV5-4
CATSDPSRGGRNTGELFF | TRBJ2-2 | many | TRBV24-1
CASKARALSYEQYF | TRBJ2-7 | few | TRBV6-5
CASSPGQYTDTQYF | TRBJ2-3 | - | TRBV27
CASRGLQGQFF | TRBJ2-1 | - | TRBV9
CASSPWRGNDYGYTF | TRBJ1-2 | - | TRBV5-8
CASSYSRGTYNEQFF | TRBJ2-1 | - | TRBV6-2/TRBV6-3
CASSRPGQAKGIAKNIQYF | TRBJ2-4 | - | TRBV6-2/TRBV6-3
CASSFGANTEAFF | TRBJ1-1 | - | TRBV7-2
CASSLQGGRSYNEQFF | TRBJ2-1 | - | TRBV27
CASSHRTAETQYF | TRBJ2-5 | - | TRBV27
CASSMASTDTQYF | TRBJ2-3 | once | TRBV19
CASSPGQGEAGELFF | TRBJ2-2 | - | TRBV6-2/TRBV6-3
CASSPRSGANTGELFF | TRBJ2-2 | - | TRBV7-2